These 29 T cell receptor beta chains originate from one sample sequenced in a study of beta chain features in type 1 diabetes. Every bit of the isolated RNA underwent reverse transcription, so sequencing read expressed TCRB transcripts. TCRdb's copy holds only in-frame clones and misses some; the assay was immunoSEQ multiplex PCR. The sample lists 220,000 or so clones, 55% to 70% occurring once. The material sequenced was naive CD4+ T cells from blood. These TCRs come from a man in his thirties or forties in good health.

The chain combines TRBV30 with TRBJ2-7, with D maybe TRBD2 (6 bases). Looked up from germline, CDR1 is GTSNPN and CDR2 is SVGIG (reference sequence). The CDR3 consists of 14 residues. V lost 7 bases and J lost 3, with 19 bases in between. CDR3 sequence: CASSGDVRGYEQYF. CDR3 bases: TGTGCCTCTTCGGGGGATGTGAGAGGCTACGAGCAGTACTTC.

The V call is TRBV4-2, the J call TRBJ1-2; D uncertain. The germline gives CDR1 LGHNA, CDR2 YNFKEQ. The V and J ends lost 0 bases and 3 bases respectively, with 11 bases between them. CDR3 size: 15 residues. DNA for the CDR3: TGTGCCAGCAGCCAAGACGACGTAACATACTATGGCTACACCTTC. It translates to CASSQDDVTYYGYTF.

The chain carries TRBV10-3 and TRBJ2-7; 11 nucleotides align to TRBD2. V trimming: 6 bases; J trimming: 4 bases; junction bases outside the gene matches: 5. The CDR3 runs to 14 residues. Germline values: CDR1 ENHRY, CDR2 SYGVKD. CDR3: CAIRDTSGSYEQYF. In nucleotides, the CDR3 is TGTGCCATCAGGGATACTAGCGGGAGTTACGAGCAGTACTTC.

The chain recombines TRBV29-1 with TRBJ1-1; no firm D call. The CDR3 contains 13 residues. Looked up from germline, CDR1 is SQVTM and CDR2 is ANQGSEA. Between the trimmed V and J ends, which lost 4 bases and 4 bases, there was a span of 13 bases. CDR3 DNA sequence: TGCAGCGTTGGTAGGGTTCTCGGCACTGAAGCTTTCTTT. It translates to CSVGRVLGTEAFF. Together with reference TRBV29-1 and TRBJ1-1, the CDR3 gives the full variable domain: SAVISQKPSRDICQRGTSLTIQCQVDSQVTMMFWYRQQPGQSLTLIATANQGSEATYESGFVIDKFPISRPNLTFSTLTVSNMSPEDSSIYLCSVGRVLGTEAFFGQGTRLTVV.

V is TRBV29-1 and J is TRBJ1-2, with D perhaps TRBD1 (5 bases). Germline V lookup: CDR1 SQVTM, CDR2 ANQGSEA. The V end lost 1 base, the J end lost 8 bases, and 14 bases lay between the germline ends. The CDR3 loop spans 13 amino acids. The DNA for the CDR3 is TGCAGCGTTGAAGGAGGGGCCCCACGGGGCTACACCTTC. It is translated as CSVEGGAPRGYTF.

The chain couples TRBV7-9 to TRBJ2-7; no firm D call. Per the germline V gene, CDR1 is SEHNR and CDR2 is FQNEAQ (reference sequence). V dropped 5 bases and J dropped 5 bases, with 13 bases sitting between them. The CDR3 runs to 13 residues. CDR3 coding DNA: TGTGCCAGCAGCCCAACTGGGTCCAACGAGCAGTACTTC. It yields the protein CASSPTGSNEQYF. Drawing the rest from reference TRBV7-9 and TRBJ2-7, the complete variable domain is DTGVSQNPRHKITKRGQNVTFRCDPISEHNRLYWYRQTLGQGPEFLTYFQNEAQLEKSRLLSDRFSAERPKGSFSTLEIQRTEQGDSAMYLCASSPTGSNEQYFGPGTRLTVT.

The CDR3 coding sequence is TGCAGCGTTTTTACGATCCAAGAGACCCAGTACTTC. Protein product: CSVFTIQETQYF. J is TRBJ2-5 and V is TRBV29-1, with no clear D. The ends were cut back, 5 bases at V and 1 base at J, with 8 bases in the middle. The CDR3 has 12 amino acids. The germline gives CDR1 SQVTM, CDR2 ANQGSEA.

The genes are TRBV6-5 and TRBJ2-7; D ambiguous. Trimming removed 0 bases at V and 5 bases at J, with 8 bases between. The germline V gene encodes CDR1 MNHEY and CDR2 SVGAGI. The CDR3 spans 13 residues. CDR3: CASSYSKGHEQYF. DNA of the CDR3: TGTGCCAGCAGTTACTCGAAGGGTCACGAGCAGTACTTC.

The rearrangement joins TRBV29-1 to TRBJ2-4; TRBD2 might be the D (6 bases). Between the trimmed V and J ends, which lost 6 bases and 11 bases, there was a span of 23 bases. From germline, CDR1 is SQVTM and CDR2 ANQGSEA. The length of the CDR3 is 14 residues. This CDR3 reads CSVVPGLHSPLQYF. The CDR3 coding sequence is TGCAGCGTCGTTCCGGGACTTCATTCCCCGCTTCAGTACTTC. The full variable domain, rest sourced from reference TRBV29-1 and TRBJ2-4, is SAVISQKPSRDICQRGTSLTIQCQVDSQVTMMFWYRQQPGQSLTLIATANQGSEATYESGFVIDKFPISRPNLTFSTLTVSNMSPEDSSIYLCSVVPGLHSPLQYFGAGTRLSVL.

V is TRBV15 and J is TRBJ2-3; D tentatively reads TRBD1 or TRBD2 (5 bases each). The V gene's germline CDR1 is LNHNV and CDR2 YYDKDF (reference sequence). The CDR3 consists of 16 residues. V lost 5 bases and J lost 0, with 15 bases in between. The CDR3 protein is CATSHERGSSTDTQYF. DNA of the CDR3: TGTGCCACCAGCCACGAGAGGGGATCCAGCACAGATACGCAGTATTTT.

This chain joins TRBV15 and TRBJ1-2; D unclear. CDR1 and CDR2 from the germline V gene are LNHNV and YYDKDF (reference sequence). The CDR3 is 12 amino acids. V was shortened by 1 base and J by 5 bases, with 5 bases between the two germline ends. The CDR3 sequence: CATSRATYGYTF. CDR3 DNA: TGTGCCACCAGCAGAGCGACTTATGGCTACACCTTC. The variable domain in full, completed from reference TRBV15 and TRBJ1-2, reads DAMVIQNPRYQVTQFGKPVTLSCSQTLNHNVMYWYQQKSSQAPKLLFHYYDKDFNNEADTPDNFQSRRPNTSFCFLDIRSPGLGDTAMYLCATSRATYGYTFGSGTRLTVV.

This clone was seen a handful of times. V gene TRBV29-1 combines with J gene TRBJ1-1, with 8 bases that match TRBD1. Germline V lookup: CDR1 SQVTM, CDR2 ANQGSEA. The length of the CDR3 is 12 residues. Trimming cost V 6 bases and J 8 bases; bases outside gene matches: 8. The CDR3 protein is CSVAGQEIEAFF. The CDR3 DNA reads as TGCAGCGTGGCGGGACAGGAGATAGAAGCTTTCTTT.

This chain joins TRBV29-1 and TRBJ2-2, with 11 bases fitting TRBD2. This CDR3 is 14 amino acids long. V trimming: 5 bases; J trimming: 5 bases; junction bases outside the gene matches: 4. Germline V gene data show CDR1 as SQVTM and CDR2 as ANQGSEA. The CDR3 DNA follows: TGCAGCGTTAGGGCTAGCGGGAGGACCGGGGAGCTGTTTTTT. It yields the protein CSVRASGRTGELFF.

The chain recombines TRBV30 with TRBJ2-1; D is perhaps TRBD2 (5 bases). Germline loops: CDR1 GTSNPN, CDR2 SVGIG (reference sequence). Trimming pared 3 bases from V and 10 bases from J, leaving 19 bases between. CDR3 length: 14 residues. The CDR3 DNA is TGTGCCTGGAGGGACTCGCCGGAATGGGTCGAGCAGTTCTTC. It codes for CAWRDSPEWVEQFF.

In this sample, this clone turned up a few times. This chain links TRBV29-1 with TRBJ2-1; D tentatively fits TRBD1 or TRBD2 (6 bases each). This CDR3 is 15 amino acids long. CDR1 SQVTM and CDR2 ANQGSEA come from the germline V gene. V lost 4 bases to trimming and J lost 0 bases, with 13 bases between them. CDR3 sequence (DNA): TGCAGCGTTGGCGGAGGGGACAACTCCTACAATGAGCAGTTCTTC. Its translation: CSVGGGDNSYNEQFF.

V gene TRBV7-2 combines with J gene TRBJ2-5; a weak D match, TRBD2 (6 bases). V dropped 7 bases and J dropped 5 bases, with 17 bases sitting between them. The CDR3 spans 14 residues. Germline V gene data show CDR1 as SGHTA and CDR2 as FQGNSA. The CDR3, as DNA: TGTGCCAGCATCCCAGCCGCAGGGAGGGAGACCCAGTACTTC. Translating it yields CASIPAAGRETQYF. The full variable domain, completed using reference TRBV7-2 and TRBJ2-5, is GAGVSQSPSNKVTEKGKDVELRCDPISGHTALYWYRQSLGQGLEFLIYFQGNSAPDKSGLPSDRFSAERTGGSVSTLTIQRTQQEDSAVYLCASIPAAGRETQYFGPGTRLLVL.

V gene TRBV2 combines with J gene TRBJ2-5, with TRBD2 as a possible D gene (6 bases). CDR3 length equals 14 residues. V was clipped by 7 bases and J by 0 bases, with 12 bases between them. Germline CDR1 is SNHLY and CDR2 is FYNNEI. The CDR3 spells CASTGGTNQETQYF. CDR3 nucleotide sequence: TGTGCCAGCACTGGCGGGACCAACCAAGAGACCCAGTACTTC.

V and J are TRBV7-2 and TRBJ1-1; D unclear. This CDR3 is built from 11 residues. V was pared by 6 bases and J by 13 bases, with 15 bases between. CDR1 and CDR2 (germline): SGHTA, FQGNSA. CDR3 coding DNA: TGTGCCAGCAGGGATACTTCAGGATATTTCTTT. Protein product: CASRDTSGYFF.

The chain joins TRBV7-2 to TRBJ1-5; no clear D. From germline, CDR1 is SGHTA and CDR2 FQGNSA. With 0 bases removed from V and 7 bases from J, the gap between germline ends came to 7 bases. This CDR3 comprises 13 residues. CDR3 sequence: CASSLAQDQPQHF. The CDR3 DNA reads as TGTGCCAGCAGCTTAGCGCAAGACCAGCCCCAGCATTTT. The whole variable domain, filled in from reference TRBV7-2 and TRBJ1-5, reads GAGVSQSPSNKVTEKGKDVELRCDPISGHTALYWYRQSLGQGLEFLIYFQGNSAPDKSGLPSDRFSAERTGGSVSTLTIQRTQQEDSAVYLCASSLAQDQPQHFGDGTRLSIL.

The J gene is TRBJ2-7, the V gene TRBV29-1; D might be TRBD1 or TRBD2, each matching 5 bases. V shed 4 bases and J shed 3 bases, with 19 bases lying between them. This CDR3 spans 15 amino acids. CDR1 and CDR2 from the germline V gene are SQVTM and ANQGSEA. The DNA of the CDR3 is TGCAGCGTTGGGGGAATTAGGGGAGCAAACTACGAGCAGTACTTC. Protein: CSVGGIRGANYEQYF.

The chain couples TRBV4-3 to TRBJ2-5, with TRBD1 identical over 9 bases. The germline V gene has CDR1 LGHNA and CDR2 YSLEER. The CDR3 extends over 16 amino acids. V was clipped by 4 bases and J by 2 bases; unmatched bases: 8. The CDR3, as DNA: TGCGCCAGCAGCCGCCGACAGGGGGACCGGCAAGAGACCCAGTACTTC. Protein: CASSRRQGDRQETQYF.

In this sample, this clone turned up a few times. The V call is TRBV29-1, the J call TRBJ1-2, with D possibly matching TRBD1 (5 bases). Between the trimmed V and J ends, which lost 3 bases and 2 bases, there was a span of 10 bases. The CDR3 sequence is 13 residues long. Germline lookup yields CDR1 SQVTM and CDR2 ANQGSEA. CDR3 DNA: TGCAGCGTTGAGAAAGGGGAAAACTATGGCTACACCTTC. Amino acids: CSVEKGENYGYTF.

The chain joins TRBV28 to TRBJ2-7, with TRBD2 matching 13 bases. Per the germline V gene, CDR1 is MDHEN and CDR2 is SYDVKM. Trimming at V came to 4 bases and at J to 5 bases, leaving 8 bases not matched to a gene. The CDR3 is made up of 16 amino acids. DNA of the CDR3: TGTGCCAGCAGTTCCCCGACTAGCGGGAGGATCGACGAGCAGTACTTC. Protein: CASSSPTSGRIDEQYF.

The CDR3 reads CASSQEIWITEAFF. The CDR3, as DNA: TGCGCCAGCAGCCAGGAGATTTGGATCACTGAAGCTTTCTTT. The chain uses TRBV4-1 and TRBJ1-1; no reliable D call. Trimming removed 3 bases at V and 4 bases at J, with 12 bases between. Germline CDR1 MGHRA, CDR2 YSYEKL. The CDR3 consists of 14 residues.

This rearrangement joins TRBV29-1 to TRBJ2-5; 10 bases agree with TRBD1. This CDR3 region has 16 residues. Germline-derived CDR1 and CDR2 are SQVTM and ANQGSEA. V trimming: 6 bases; J trimming: 5 bases; junction bases outside the gene matches: 15. CDR3 sequence: CSVPRVGTGVGETQYF. As DNA, the CDR3 is TGCAGCGTCCCGAGGGTCGGGACAGGGGTCGGGGAGACCCAGTACTTC.

For the CDR3, the DNA is TGTGCCAGCAGCGGATATTCCCTCCTGCATGAGCAGTTCTTC. Translating gives CASSGYSLLHEQFF. The chain carries TRBV7-6 and TRBJ2-1, with D unresolved. The CDR3 has 14 amino acids. V was shortened by 5 bases and J by 8 bases, with 16 bases between the two germline ends. Germline V gene lookup returns CDR1 SGHVS and CDR2 FNYEAQ.

This clone was seen a handful of times. V usage is TRBV28 and J usage is TRBJ1-2, with D perhaps matching TRBD1 (5 bases). The length of the CDR3 is 14 residues. CDR1 is MDHEN, CDR2 SYDVKM, per germline. The ends were cut back, 5 bases at V and 2 bases at J, with 12 bases in the middle. The CDR3 DNA follows: TGTGCCAGCAGTGCACCGGGACTCAACTATGGCTACACCTTC. Amino acid sequence: CASSAPGLNYGYTF.

This chain links TRBV9 with TRBJ1-4, with D unclear. This CDR3 spans 16 amino acids. V lost 3 bases and J 0 bases, leaving 12 bases between the germline ends. CDR1 is SGDLS, CDR2 YYNGEE, per germline. The CDR3 loop is CASSGRKESTNEKLFF. The CDR3 coding sequence is TGTGCCAGCAGCGGTCGTAAGGAATCAACTAATGAAAAACTGTTTTTT. Combining the CDR3 with reference TRBV9 and TRBJ1-4 gives the whole variable domain DSGVTQTPKHLITATGQRVTLRCSPRSGDLSVYWYQQSLDQGLQFLIQYYNGEERAKGNILERFSAQQFPDLHSELNLSSLELGDSALYFCASSGRKESTNEKLFFGSGTQLSVL.

V and J are TRBV30 and TRBJ2-3, with a tentative D call TRBD1 (6 bases). The CDR3 is made up of 12 amino acids. The V end was cut by 2 bases, the J end by 5 bases, with 8 bases between. Germline-derived CDR1 and CDR2 are GTSNPN and SVGIG (reference sequence). The CDR3 reads CAWSPGVDTQYF. In DNA, the CDR3 is TGTGCCTGGAGTCCAGGGGTAGATACGCAGTATTTT.